This T cell receptor beta chain was obtained from a study of cytotoxic CD8 clonotypes in ibrutinib-treated CLL. Overall study context: The study included under twelve relapsed/refractory and about 16 treatment-naive patients; about 18 had IGHV unmutated disease.

This CDR3 spans 15 amino acids. Germline assignment: CDR1 MNHNS and CDR2 SASEGT. Regarding this clone: As yet, its antigen is unknown. One junction end disagrees with the germline gene, perhaps due to a read error.

Study results and limitations: Sustained-remission and progressing patients had unequal sampling times.

Cryopreserved PBMCs were the source of about 2.2 micrograms of genomic DNA, which went to TCR beta libraries. Data came from immunoSEQ multiplex PCR; TCRdb stores just in-frame clones and leaves some out. This sample has around 92,000 clones, with roughly four fifths found just once. Sequencing used PBMCs, obtained after 24 months of ibrutinib treatment. This TCR was recovered from a human donor with chronic lymphocytic leukemia. The chain carries TRBV6-1 and TRBJ2-1; D may be TRBD2 (7 bases). The DNA of the CDR3 is TGTGCCAGCAGGGAAGGCGGGGGCGCCTACAATGAGCAGTTCTTC. Translation: CASREGGGAYNEQFF.